These 11 T cell receptor beta chains were sequenced from one sample in a study of cytomegalovirus exposure and HLA in healthy donors. Data came from immunoSEQ multiplex PCR; TCRdb stores just in-frame clones and leaves some out. This sample has approximately 230,000 clones, with about 88% found just once. The sample comprised PBMCs. The source of these receptors is a man aged 18-30 years in good health and CMV-seropositive.

The V gene is TRBV2, the J gene TRBJ2-1; 10 nucleotides match TRBD2. The CDR3 sequence is 13 residues long. CDR1 is SNHLY, CDR2 FYNNEI, per germline. The V and J ends lost 7 bases and 9 bases, in that order; junction bases with no gene match: 6. The CDR3: CASTPGLASEQFF. CDR3 DNA sequence: TGTGCCAGCACCCCGGGACTAGCGAGTGAGCAGTTCTTC.

This chain uses TRBV18 with TRBJ2-6; no firm D call. This CDR3 contains 16 residues. Trimming cost V 1 base and J 0 bases, with 7 bases left between them. Germline-derived CDR1 and CDR2 are KGHSH and LQKENI. The CDR3 region has the DNA TGTGCCAGCTCACCACTCACTGGCTCTGGGGCCAACGTCCTGACTTTC. Translation gives CASSPLTGSGANVLTF.

The chain recombines TRBV30 with TRBJ2-2, with unresolved D. The germline V gene encodes CDR1 GTSNPN and CDR2 SVGIG (reference sequence). Trimming left V 2 bases short and J 6 bases short, with 7 bases between. The CDR3 is 12 amino acids. This chain's CDR3 is CAWSSIAGELFF. The CDR3 DNA sequence: TGTGCCTGGAGTAGTATCGCCGGGGAGCTGTTTTTT. The full variable domain, completed using reference TRBV30 and TRBJ2-2, is SQTIHQWPATLVQPVGSPLSLECTVEGTSNPNLYWYRQAAGRGLQLLFYSVGIGQISSEVPQNLSASRPQDRQFILSSKKLLLSDSGFYLCAWSSIAGELFFGEGSRLTVL.

This clone was found once. The V call is TRBV9, the J call TRBJ1-1, with 8 bases aligning to TRBD1. The V gene's germline CDR1 is SGDLS and CDR2 YYNGEE. Unmatched junction bases numbered 11, after V lost 3 bases and J lost 4 bases. The CDR3 is 16 residues long. The CDR3 DNA sequence: TGTGCCAGCAGCGCCTCGACAGGGGCGGCAGGCACTGAAGCTTTCTTT. It is translated as CASSASTGAAGTEAFF.

The V call is TRBV15, the J call TRBJ2-1; D is undetermined. Trimming took 4 bases from V and 4 from J, leaving 14 bases between them. Germline V gene sequence: CDR1 LNHNV, CDR2 YYDKDF (reference sequence). The CDR3 sequence is 15 residues long. CDR3 region: CATSMEITSYNEQFF. In DNA form, the CDR3 reads TGTGCCACCAGCATGGAAATAACGTCGTACAATGAGCAGTTCTTC.

The J gene is TRBJ1-3, the V gene TRBV30, with 7 bases matching TRBD1. J was trimmed by 4 bases and V by 6 bases; bases with no gene match: 3. Germline V CDR1 and CDR2: GTSNPN, SVGIG (reference sequence). This CDR3 region has 12 residues. DNA for the CDR3: TGTGCCTGCGGGACAGTCGGAAACACCATATATTTT. This codes for CACGTVGNTIYF.

The chain uses TRBV15 and TRBJ1-2; D uncertain. Looked up from germline, CDR1 is LNHNV and CDR2 is YYDKDF (reference sequence). The ends were cut back, 0 bases at V and 3 bases at J, with 11 bases in the middle. This CDR3 is built from 15 residues. The CDR3 sequence is CATSRDPGVYYGYTF. CDR3 DNA: TGTGCCACCAGCAGAGATCCTGGGGTTTACTATGGCTACACCTTC.

This rearrangement joins TRBV6-4 to TRBJ2-2, with 8 bases that match TRBD1. V dropped 4 bases and J dropped 7; count of bases not matched to a gene: 5. Germline CDR1 and CDR2: MRHNA and SNTAGT. The CDR3 is made up of 14 amino acids. CDR3 DNA: TGTGCCAGCAGTGGGACAGGGTCCGGCGGGGAGCTGTTTTTT. Translating gives CASSGTGSGGELFF.

This sequence joins TRBV27 and TRBJ2-7; D is perhaps TRBD2 (5 bases). V was cut by 6 bases and J by 7 bases, with 10 bases left in between. The CDR3 contains 11 residues. The germline V gene has CDR1 MNHEY and CDR2 SMNVEV (reference sequence). The CDR3 loop reads CASRRVGEQYF. The CDR3 DNA is TGTGCCAGCAGGAGGGTTGGGGAGCAGTACTTC.

The chain links TRBV10-3 to TRBJ2-3; 12 bases align to TRBD2. The V and J ends lost 4 bases and 4 bases, in that order; junction bases with no gene match: 6. This CDR3 is 16 amino acids long. Looked up from germline, CDR1 is ENHRY and CDR2 is SYGVKD. The CDR3 bases are TGTGCCATCAGTGGACGACTAGCGGGAGCTGCAGATACGCAGTATTTT. It codes for CAISGRLAGAADTQYF.

This rearrangement joins TRBV9 to TRBJ2-2, with 7 bases that match TRBD2. The ends lost 4 bases at V and 1 base at J; junction bases unmatched: 7. Germline CDR1 is SGDLS and CDR2 is YYNGEE. The CDR3 sequence is 16 residues long. The CDR3, as DNA: TGTGCCAGCAGCACCTTAGCGGGTTTGAACACCGGGGAGCTGTTTTTT. This gives the protein CASSTLAGLNTGELFF.